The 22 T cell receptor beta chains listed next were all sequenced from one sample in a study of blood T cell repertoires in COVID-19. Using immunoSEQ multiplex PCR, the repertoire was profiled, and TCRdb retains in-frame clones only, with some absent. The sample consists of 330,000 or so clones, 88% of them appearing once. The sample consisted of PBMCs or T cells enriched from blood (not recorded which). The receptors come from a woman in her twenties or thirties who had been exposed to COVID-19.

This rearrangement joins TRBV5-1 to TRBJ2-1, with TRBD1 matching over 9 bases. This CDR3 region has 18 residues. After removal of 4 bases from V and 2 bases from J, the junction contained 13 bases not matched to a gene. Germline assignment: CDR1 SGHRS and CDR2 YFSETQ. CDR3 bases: TGCGCCAGCAGCCCGGGCCCCCGGGACAGGGTTACCTACAATGAGCAGTTCTTC. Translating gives CASSPGPRDRVTYNEQFF.

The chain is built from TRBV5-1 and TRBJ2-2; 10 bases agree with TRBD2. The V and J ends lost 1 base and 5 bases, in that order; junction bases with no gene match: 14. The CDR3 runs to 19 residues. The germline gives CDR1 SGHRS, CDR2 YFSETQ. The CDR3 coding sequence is TGCGCCAGCAGCTTGATGAGCCTAGCGGGAGTACTCGATACCGGGGAGCTGTTTTTT. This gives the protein CASSLMSLAGVLDTGELFF. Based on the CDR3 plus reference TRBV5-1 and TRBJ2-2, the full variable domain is KAGVTQTPRYLIKTRGQQVTLSCSPISGHRSVSWYQQTPGQGLQFLFEYFSETQRNKGNFPGRFSGRQFSNSRSEMNVSTLELGDSALYLCASSLMSLAGVLDTGELFFGEGSRLTVL.

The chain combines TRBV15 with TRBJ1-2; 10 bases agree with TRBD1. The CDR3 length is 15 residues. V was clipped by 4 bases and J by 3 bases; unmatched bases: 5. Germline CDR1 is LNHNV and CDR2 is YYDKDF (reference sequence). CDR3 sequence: CATSIGTGDYYGYTF. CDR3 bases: TGTGCCACCAGCATAGGGACAGGGGATTACTATGGCTACACCTTC.

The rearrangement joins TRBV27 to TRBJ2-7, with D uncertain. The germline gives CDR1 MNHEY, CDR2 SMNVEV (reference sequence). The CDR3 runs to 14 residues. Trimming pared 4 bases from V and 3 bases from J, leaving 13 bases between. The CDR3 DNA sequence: TGTGCCAGCAGTTCGTCCTTGCAGAACTACGAGCAGTACTTC. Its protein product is CASSSSLQNYEQYF.

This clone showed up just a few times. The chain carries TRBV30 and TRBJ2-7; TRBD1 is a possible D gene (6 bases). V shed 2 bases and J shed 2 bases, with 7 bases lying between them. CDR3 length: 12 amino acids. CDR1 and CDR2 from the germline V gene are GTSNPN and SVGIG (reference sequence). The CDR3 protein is CAWSYRAYEQYF. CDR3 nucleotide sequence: TGTGCCTGGAGTTACAGGGCCTACGAGCAGTACTTC.

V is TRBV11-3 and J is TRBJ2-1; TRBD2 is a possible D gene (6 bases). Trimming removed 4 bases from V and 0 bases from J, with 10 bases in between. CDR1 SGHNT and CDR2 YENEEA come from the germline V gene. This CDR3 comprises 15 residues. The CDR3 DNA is TGTGCCAGCAGCTCGGGACTCTCCTCCTACAATGAGCAGTTCTTC. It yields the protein CASSSGLSSYNEQFF.

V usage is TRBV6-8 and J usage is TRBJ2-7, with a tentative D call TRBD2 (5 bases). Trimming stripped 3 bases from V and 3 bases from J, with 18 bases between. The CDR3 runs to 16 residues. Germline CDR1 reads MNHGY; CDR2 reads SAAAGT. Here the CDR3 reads CASSYVLWEPIYEQYF. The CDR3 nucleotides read TGTGCCAGCAGTTATGTGTTGTGGGAGCCAATCTACGAGCAGTACTTC.

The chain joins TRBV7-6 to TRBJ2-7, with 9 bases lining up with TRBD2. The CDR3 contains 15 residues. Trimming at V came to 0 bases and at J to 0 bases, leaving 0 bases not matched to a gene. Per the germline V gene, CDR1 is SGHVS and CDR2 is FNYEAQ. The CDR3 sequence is CASSLASGSSYEQYF. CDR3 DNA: TGTGCCAGCAGCTTAGCTAGCGGGAGCTCCTACGAGCAGTACTTC. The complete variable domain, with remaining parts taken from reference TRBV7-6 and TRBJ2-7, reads GAGVSQSPRYKVTKRGQDVALRCDPISGHVSLYWYRQALGQGPEFLTYFNYEAQQDKSGLPNDRFSAERPEGSISTLTIQRTEQRDSAMYRCASSLASGSSYEQYFGPGTRLTVT.

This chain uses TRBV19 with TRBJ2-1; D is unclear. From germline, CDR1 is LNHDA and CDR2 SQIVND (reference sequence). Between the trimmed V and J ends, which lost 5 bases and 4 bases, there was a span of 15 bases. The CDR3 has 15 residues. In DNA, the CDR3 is TGTGCCAGTAGTCCCCGCTCCCCAGTTTACAATGAGCAGTTCTTC. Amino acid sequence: CASSPRSPVYNEQFF.

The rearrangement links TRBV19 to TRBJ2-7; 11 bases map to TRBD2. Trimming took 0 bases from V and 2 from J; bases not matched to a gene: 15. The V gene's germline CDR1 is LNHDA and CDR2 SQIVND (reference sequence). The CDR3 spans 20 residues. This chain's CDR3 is CASSIDLGGGTSGTTYEQYF. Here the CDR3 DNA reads TGTGCCAGTAGTATAGATCTTGGCGGAGGGACTAGCGGCACGACCTACGAGCAGTACTTC.

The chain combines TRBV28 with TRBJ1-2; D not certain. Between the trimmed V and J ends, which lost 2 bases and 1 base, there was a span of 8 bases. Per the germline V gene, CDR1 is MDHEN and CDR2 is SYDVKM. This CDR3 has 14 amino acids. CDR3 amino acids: CASSLNQVNYGYTF. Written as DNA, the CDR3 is TGTGCCAGCAGTTTAAATCAGGTTAACTATGGCTACACCTTC.

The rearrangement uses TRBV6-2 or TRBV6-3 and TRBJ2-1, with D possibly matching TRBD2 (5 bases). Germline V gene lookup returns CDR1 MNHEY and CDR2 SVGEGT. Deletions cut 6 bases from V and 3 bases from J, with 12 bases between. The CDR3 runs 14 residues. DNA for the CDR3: TGTGCCAGCAGCCTAGCACACATCTACAATGAGCAGTTCTTC. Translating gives CASSLAHIYNEQFF.

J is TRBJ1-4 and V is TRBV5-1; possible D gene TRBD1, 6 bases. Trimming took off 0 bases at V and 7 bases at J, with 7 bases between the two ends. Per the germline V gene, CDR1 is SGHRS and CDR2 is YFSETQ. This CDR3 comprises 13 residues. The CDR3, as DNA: TGCGCCAGCAGCTTGGGGACAGTTGAAAAACTGTTTTTT. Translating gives CASSLGTVEKLFF.

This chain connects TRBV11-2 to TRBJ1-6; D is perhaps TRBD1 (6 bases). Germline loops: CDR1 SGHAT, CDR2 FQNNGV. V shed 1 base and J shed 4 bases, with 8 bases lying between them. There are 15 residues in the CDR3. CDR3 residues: CASSLGTDYNSPLHF. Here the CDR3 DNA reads TGTGCCAGCAGCTTAGGGACAGATTATAATTCACCCCTCCACTTT.

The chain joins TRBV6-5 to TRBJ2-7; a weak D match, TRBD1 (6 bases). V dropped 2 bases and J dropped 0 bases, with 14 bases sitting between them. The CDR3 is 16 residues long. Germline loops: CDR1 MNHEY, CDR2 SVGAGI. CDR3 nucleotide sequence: TGTGCCAGCAGTTACCAGGGACACCAAAACTCCTACGAGCAGTACTTC. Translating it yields CASSYQGHQNSYEQYF.

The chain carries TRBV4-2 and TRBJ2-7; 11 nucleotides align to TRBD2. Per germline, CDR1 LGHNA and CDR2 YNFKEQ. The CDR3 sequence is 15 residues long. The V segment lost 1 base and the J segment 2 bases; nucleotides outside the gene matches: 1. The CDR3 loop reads CASSQVAGGPYEQYF. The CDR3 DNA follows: TGTGCCAGCAGCCAAGTAGCGGGAGGGCCCTACGAGCAGTACTTC.

DNA for the CDR3: TGTGCCAGCAGCTTTGTGGACAGCCCCTACGAGCAGTACTTC. Translated: CASSFVDSPYEQYF. The chain employs TRBV7-9 and TRBJ2-7; the D gene is possibly TRBD1 (6 bases). The CDR3 loop spans 14 amino acids. V shed 3 bases and J shed 2 bases, with 11 bases lying between them. CDR1 is SEHNR, CDR2 FQNEAQ, per germline (reference sequence).

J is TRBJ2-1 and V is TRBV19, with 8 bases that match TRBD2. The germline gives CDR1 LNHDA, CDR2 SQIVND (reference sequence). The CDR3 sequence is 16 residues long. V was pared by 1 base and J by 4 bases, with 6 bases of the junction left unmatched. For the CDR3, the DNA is TGTGCCAGTAGTATAGTTGGGACTAGACTTTACAATGAGCAGTTCTTC. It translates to CASSIVGTRLYNEQFF.

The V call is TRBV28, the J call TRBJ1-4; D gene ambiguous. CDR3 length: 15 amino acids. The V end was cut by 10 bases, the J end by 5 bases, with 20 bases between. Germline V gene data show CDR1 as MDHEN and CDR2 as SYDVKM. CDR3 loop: CAISPVGQRNEKLFF. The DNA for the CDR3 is TGTGCCATCAGCCCTGTGGGCCAGAGAAATGAAAAACTGTTTTTT.

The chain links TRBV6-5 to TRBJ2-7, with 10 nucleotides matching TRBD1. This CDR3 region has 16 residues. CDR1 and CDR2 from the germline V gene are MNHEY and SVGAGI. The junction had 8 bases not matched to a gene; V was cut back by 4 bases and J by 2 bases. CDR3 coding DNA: TGTGCCAGCAGTTCCTACCCCGGGACAGGGGCCTACGAGCAGTACTTC. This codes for CASSSYPGTGAYEQYF.

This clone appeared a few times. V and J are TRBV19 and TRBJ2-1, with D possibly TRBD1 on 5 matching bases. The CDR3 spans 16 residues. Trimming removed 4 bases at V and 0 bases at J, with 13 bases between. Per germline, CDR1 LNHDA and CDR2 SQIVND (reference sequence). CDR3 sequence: CASSRGVQPSYNEQFF. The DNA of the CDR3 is TGTGCCAGTAGTAGGGGCGTCCAACCCTCCTACAATGAGCAGTTCTTC. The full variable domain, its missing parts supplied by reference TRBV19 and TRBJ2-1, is DGGITQSPKYLFRKEGQNVTLSCEQNLNHDAMYWYRQDPGQGLRLIYYSQIVNDFQKGDIAEGYSVSREKKESFPLTVTSAQKNPTAFYLCASSRGVQPSYNEQFFGPGTRLTVL.

CDR3 region: CASSQGQPEWVNGQYF. The CDR3 DNA reads as TGTGCCAGCAGTCAGGGACAGCCCGAGTGGGTCAACGGGCAGTACTTC. The gene calls are TRBV28 and TRBJ2-7, with 7 bases aligning to TRBD1. The V gene end was trimmed by 5 bases and the J gene end by 9 bases; junction bases not matched to a gene: 19. Germline CDR1 MDHEN, CDR2 SYDVKM. The CDR3 is 16 amino acids.